The sequence of this TCR beta chain was determined in a study of blood T cell repertoires in COVID-19. Study context: Researchers got acute and convalescent COVID-19 samples from the United States, Italy and Spain. The cDNA or gDNA used as material had been derived from T cells, B-cell-depleted T cells, or PBMCs.

In the authors' methods: Estimated nucleated cell counts came from reference gene primer amplification. Generated by immunoSEQ multiplex PCR, the TCRdb table keeps only in-frame clones and is missing some. V and J calls plus clone size are reproduced from that table; the DNA served to infer D and trimming. This table holds about 49,000 clones, 75% to 85% found once. Concerning this clone: One end of the junction varies from germline; a read error may be responsible.

CDR3 length: 18 residues. Germline V gene data show CDR1 as SEHNR and CDR2 as FQNEAQ (reference sequence). The specimen was peripheral blood. This clonotype was obtained from a woman in her fifties or sixties with acute or convalescent COVID-19. This chain uses TRBV7-9 with TRBJ2-6; D is perhaps TRBD1 (6 bases). The CDR3 spells CASSLKQGFASRANVLTF. The CDR3 DNA follows: TGTGCCAGCAGCTTAAAACAGGGTTTCGCCTCTAGGGCCAACGTCCTGACTTTC.